This entry lists 8 T cell receptor beta chains sequenced from one sample in a study of blood T cell repertoires in COVID-19. The assay was immunoSEQ multiplex PCR, and TCRdb's table has in-frame clones only and misses some. This table holds about 210,000 clones, about 86% found once. Sequenced sample: peripheral blood. The receptors were sampled from a man between 18 and 29 years old with active or convalescent COVID-19.

The CDR3 sequence: CASRDQGALPTDTQYF. The CDR3 DNA reads as TGTGCCAGTAGGGACCAGGGGGCATTACCCACAGATACGCAGTATTTT. The chain combines TRBV19 with TRBJ2-3; 8 bases are a match to TRBD1. Germline V gene data show CDR1 as LNHDA and CDR2 as SQIVND (reference sequence). Losses at the gene ends were 6 bases for V and 2 bases for J; bases not matched to a gene: 10. The CDR3 is made up of 16 amino acids.

This rearrangement joins TRBV9 to TRBJ2-2, with D perhaps TRBD2 (5 bases). The CDR3 is 15 residues long. Germline-derived CDR1 and CDR2 are SGDLS and YYNGEE. Trimming removed 3 bases from V and 0 bases from J, with 9 bases in between. CDR3 bases: TGTGCCAGCAGCGCCGGGAACCCGAACACCGGGGAGCTGTTTTTT. It encodes CASSAGNPNTGELFF. Together with reference TRBV9 and TRBJ2-2, the CDR3 gives the full variable domain: DSGVTQTPKHLITATGQRVTLRCSPRSGDLSVYWYQQSLDQGLQFLIQYYNGEERAKGNILERFSAQQFPDLHSELNLSSLELGDSALYFCASSAGNPNTGELFFGEGSRLTVL.

The sample holds a few counts of this clone. The V and J genes are TRBV18 and TRBJ1-1, with TRBD1 matching 7 bases. V dropped 1 base and J dropped 4; count of bases not matched to a gene: 3. In germline, CDR1 is KGHSH, CDR2 LQKENI. The length of the CDR3 is 14 residues. CDR3 coding DNA: TGTGCCAGCTCACCACAGGGGGCTGTCACTGAAGCTTTCTTT. It translates to CASSPQGAVTEAFF.

This sequence joins TRBV5-1 and TRBJ1-4; weak D call: TRBD1 (6 bases). In germline, CDR1 is SGHRS, CDR2 YFSETQ. The CDR3 spans 16 residues. V dropped 5 bases and J dropped 7 bases, with 21 bases sitting between them. The CDR3 DNA follows: TGCGCCAGCAGTCAAACTCCGGGACAAGGGGGTGAAAAACTGTTTTTT. It encodes CASSQTPGQGGEKLFF.

CDR3 bases: TGTGCCAGCAGCCAGGGCGAGGCGGGAGTTTTCTCCGAGCAGTACTTC. This gives the protein CASSQGEAGVFSEQYF. The chain carries TRBV3-1 (or the pseudogene TRBV3-2) and TRBJ2-7; 7 bases align to TRBD2. The CDR3 is 16 residues long. Looked up from germline, CDR1 is LGHDT and CDR2 is YNNKEL (reference sequence). The V gene end was trimmed by 3 bases and the J gene end by 6 bases; junction bases not matched to a gene: 14.

This clone appeared a few times. The chain recombines TRBV2 with TRBJ1-5, with TRBD1 identical over 7 bases. The CDR3 contains 16 residues. J was trimmed by 4 bases and V by 6 bases; bases with no gene match: 12. Germline CDR1 SNHLY, CDR2 FYNNEI. CDR3 sequence reads: CASRNRGTEGNQPQHF. CDR3 nucleotides: TGTGCCAGCAGGAATCGAGGGACAGAAGGGAATCAGCCCCAGCATTTT.

The chain combines TRBV2 with TRBJ1-2, with D perhaps TRBD1 (5 bases). Germline lookup yields CDR1 SNHLY and CDR2 FYNNEI. The CDR3 runs to 14 residues. V dropped 6 bases and J dropped 5 bases, with 16 bases sitting between them. CDR3 amino acids: CASSARTQGYGYTF. CDR3 DNA: TGTGCCAGCAGCGCCCGGACGCAGGGTTATGGCTACACCTTC.

This chain uses TRBV24-1 with TRBJ1-1; D possibly corresponds to TRBD1 (6 bases). Trimming cost V 3 bases and J 1 base, with 11 bases left between them. This CDR3 is 15 amino acids long. Germline CDR1 KGHDR, CDR2 SFDVKD. CDR3 DNA: TGTGCCACCAGTGATCGGGACATAAAGAACACTGAAGCTTTCTTT. It yields the protein CATSDRDIKNTEAFF.